This TCR beta chain was sequenced in a study of shared clonotypes between healthy human individuals. Profiled with immunoSEQ multiplex PCR; TCRdb holds only in-frame clones, not every one. The sample has roughly 1,500,000 clones; 95% to 99% are singletons. The V and J ends lost 6 bases and 1 base respectively, with 12 bases between them. CDR1 is MNHEY and CDR2 is SMNVEV in the germline V gene (reference sequence). CDR3 length: 14 residues. For this clone: As yet, its antigen is unknown.

Notes on the study in general: Several donors shared 5% to 5.5% of their naive CD4 clonotypes.

The rearrangement links TRBV27 to TRBJ1-1; no clear D gene. Material for sequencing was naive CD4+ T cells sorted from blood. Stated subset: CD45RA+ positively selected. This clonotype was obtained from a man aged 30 to 39 in good health. This chain's CDR3 is CASSISPRNTEAFF. CDR3 DNA sequence: TGTGCCAGCAGCATTTCTCCCAGGAACACTGAAGCTTTCTTT.